The 2 T cell receptor beta chains below all came from one sample that was sequenced in a study of tumor-infiltrating lymphocytes in primary liver carcinoma. From approximately 0.5 ug of total RNA, TCR beta-specific cDNA was reverse-transcribed using a constant-region primer. ARM-PCR was slightly modified, and three nested multiplex PCR rounds with it gave rise to the TCR beta libraries. The opening two PCR rounds, 10 cycles each, paired TRBV1-TRBV30 forward primers with a C-beta reverse primer. In TCRdb, the multiplex PCR reads were re-called with MiXCR into one record per CDR3 protein. The table records about 200,000 distinct CDR3 sequences, around three fifths of them present only once. Both blood RNA, taken from unsorted whole blood, and germline DNA were extracted. Sequenced material: peripheral blood. These receptors all come from a woman aged 55-69 years with primary liver carcinoma and hepatitis B virus infection.

Of note for this clonotype: This sequence may be a read error, since a much larger clone differs from it by one base. The CDR3 ends on some other residue instead of the conserved phenylalanine or tryptophan, so this is likely a read error. The V and J genes are TRBV12-3 or TRBV12-4 and TRBJ2-5; D perhaps matches TRBD1 (6 bases). The length of the CDR3 is 14 residues. Trimming left V 5 bases short and J 1 base short, with 11 bases between. The CDR3 is CASSPWTVQETQYL. The DNA of the CDR3 is TGTGCCAGCAGTCCGTGGACAGTCCAAGAGACCCAGTACCTC.

To note about this clonotype: A junction end diverges from the germline sequence, so it may reflect a read error. This rearrangement joins TRBV12-3 or TRBV12-4 to TRBJ2-4; no firm D call. The CDR3 consists of 14 residues. The CDR3 nucleotides read TGTGCCAGCAGTTATTACGAAGACAAAAACATTCTGTACTTC. Its translation: CASSYYEDKNILYF.